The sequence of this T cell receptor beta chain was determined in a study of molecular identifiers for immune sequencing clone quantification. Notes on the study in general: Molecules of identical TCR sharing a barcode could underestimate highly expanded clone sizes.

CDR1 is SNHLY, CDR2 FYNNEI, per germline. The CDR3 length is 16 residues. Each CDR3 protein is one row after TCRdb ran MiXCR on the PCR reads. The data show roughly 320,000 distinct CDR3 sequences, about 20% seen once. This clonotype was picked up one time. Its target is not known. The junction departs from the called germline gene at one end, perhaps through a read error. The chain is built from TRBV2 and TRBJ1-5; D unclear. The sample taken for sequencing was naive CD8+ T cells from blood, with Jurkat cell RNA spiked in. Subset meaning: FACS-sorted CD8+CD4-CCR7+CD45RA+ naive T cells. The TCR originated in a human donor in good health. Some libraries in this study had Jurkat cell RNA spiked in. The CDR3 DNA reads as TGTGCCGGCAGTGAATACGAGACCGTTGGCAATCAGCCCCAGCATTTT. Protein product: CAGSEYETVGNQPQHF. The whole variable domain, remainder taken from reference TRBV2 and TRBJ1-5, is EPEVTQTPSHQVTQMGQEVILRCVPISNHLYFYWYRQILGQKVEFLVSFYNNEISEKSEIFDDQFSVERPDGSNFTLKIRSTKLEDSAMYFCAGSEYETVGNQPQHFGDGTRLSIL.